The present T cell receptor (beta chain) was sequenced within a study of T-cell memory formation after mild COVID-19. Study-wide background: Largely donor-specific sequence clusters came from a couple of donors.

Germline V gene lookup returns CDR1 SGHVS and CDR2 FQNEAQ. Trimming removed 5 bases from V and 0 bases from J; junction bases left unmatched: 8. This CDR3 has 16 amino acids. TCRdb recomputed calls from the 5' RACE reads with MiXCR, one row per CDR3 protein. The top ten clones hold roughly 8.4% of a sample with 400,000 to 500,000 distinct CDR3 sequences, 15% to 25% of them seen once. The sequence derives from an adult woman who had mild COVID-19 (a few samples of this study predate the infection). Cell type and time point are not known. V usage is TRBV7-8 and J usage is TRBJ2-5; the match to TRBD2 covers 8 bases. Sequencing used PBMCs or a T cell subset sorted from them (not recorded which). The CDR3 protein is CASSPDGRGYQETQYF. The DNA of the CDR3 is TGTGCCAGCAGCCCGGACGGGAGGGGATACCAAGAGACCCAGTACTTC.